The source of this TCR beta chain is a study of shared clonotypes between healthy human individuals. Libraries were prepared by immunoSEQ multiplex PCR; TCRdb keeps only in-frame clonotypes and omits some of them. The data show about 1.1 million clones, around three quarters seen once. HIV-negative, healthy adults without recent acute infections or vaccinations were the donors. As for this clone: What it binds is unknown. Other DNA variants within this sample encode the same CDR3.

Study outcomes and limitations: Sequencing depth was a factor that was expected to affect clonotype sharing among donors. Only blood was sampled; tissue repertoires likely differ.

CDR1 is SGHRS, CDR2 YFSETQ, per germline. This CDR3 spans 15 amino acids. The V and J ends lost 0 bases and 1 base respectively, with 7 bases between them. Sequences were obtained from memory CD4+ T cells from PBMCs. Subset here: CD45RA-negative fraction. The TCR sequence derives from a man younger than 35 in good health. Some clones in this sample may be carry-over from other donors' samples. The chain combines TRBV5-1 with TRBJ2-2; maybe TRBD2 (5 bases). CDR3 sequence: CASSLAGLNTGELFF. CDR3 nucleotide sequence: TGCGCCAGCAGCTTGGCGGGGTTGAACACCGGGGAGCTGTTTTTT.